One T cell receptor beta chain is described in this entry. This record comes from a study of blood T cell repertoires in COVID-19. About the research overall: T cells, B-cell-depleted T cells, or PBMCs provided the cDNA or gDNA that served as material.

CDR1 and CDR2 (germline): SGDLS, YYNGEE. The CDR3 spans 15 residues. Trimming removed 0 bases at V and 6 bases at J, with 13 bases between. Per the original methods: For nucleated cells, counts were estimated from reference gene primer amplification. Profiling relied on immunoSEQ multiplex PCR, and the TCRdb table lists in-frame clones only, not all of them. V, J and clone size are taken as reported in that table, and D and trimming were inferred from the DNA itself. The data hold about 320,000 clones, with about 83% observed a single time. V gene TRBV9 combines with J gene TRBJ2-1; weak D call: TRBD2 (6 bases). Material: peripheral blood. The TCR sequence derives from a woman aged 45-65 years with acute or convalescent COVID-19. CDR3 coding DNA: TGTGCCAGCAGCGTAGGGGAGGTAGTAACCAATGAGCAGTTCTTC. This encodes CASSVGEVVTNEQFF. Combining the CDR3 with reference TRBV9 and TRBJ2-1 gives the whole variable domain DSGVTQTPKHLITATGQRVTLRCSPRSGDLSVYWYQQSLDQGLQFLIQYYNGEERAKGNILERFSAQQFPDLHSELNLSSLELGDSALYFCASSVGEVVTNEQFFGPGTRLTVL.